These 27 T cell receptor beta chains were all obtained from the same sample, sequenced in a study of T cell repertoires in cytomegalovirus infection. These receptors have no known antigen. Each CDR3 protein is one row after TCRdb ran MiXCR on the reads. In the table there are fewer than 1,000,000 distinct CDR3 sequences, roughly 30% of which are singletons. The sequences come from cultured CD8+ T cells from PBMCs, collected from culture after CMV antigen stimulation. Receptor source: a human donor in good health (CMV status not recorded). Some clones in this sample may be carry-over from other donors' samples.

The chain joins TRBV7-9 to TRBJ1-2; D might be TRBD1 (6 bases). Trimming pared 5 bases from V and 2 bases from J, leaving 21 bases between. The CDR3 length is 17 residues. From germline, CDR1 is SEHNR and CDR2 FQNEAQ (reference sequence). CDR3 coding DNA: TGTGCCAGCAGCATACAGGGACCTGCTCGGCCGAACTATGGCTACACCTTC. Amino acid sequence: CASSIQGPARPNYGYTF.

This clonotype appeared many times. The chain uses TRBV20-1 and TRBJ2-1; 11 bases line up with TRBD1. The junction had 5 bases not matched to a gene; V was cut back by 1 base and J by 6 bases. This CDR3 has 15 amino acids. Looked up from germline, CDR1 is DFQATT and CDR2 is SNEGSKA (reference sequence). This CDR3 reads CSARAGQGAFNEQFF. The CDR3 DNA reads as TGCAGTGCTAGAGCCGGACAGGGGGCTTTCAATGAGCAGTTCTTC.

This clonotype was seen at least ten times. This chain uses TRBV7-8 with TRBJ2-7; weak D call: TRBD1 (6 bases). The CDR3 runs to 16 residues. In germline, CDR1 is SGHVS, CDR2 FQNEAQ. V was pared by 3 bases and J by 2 bases, with 17 bases between. The DNA for the CDR3 is TGTGCCAGCAGCTTCCTGACAGGCGAATCAACCTACGAGCAGTACGTC. Protein sequence: CASSFLTGESTYEQYV.

The table lists this clonotype with many counts. V is TRBV7-2 and J is TRBJ1-1; D gene uncertain. The germline V and J ends were trimmed by 5 bases and 1 base, with 11 bases remaining between them. Germline CDR1 is SGHTA and CDR2 is FQGNSA. This CDR3 region has 14 residues. The CDR3 loop is CASSRAAENTEAFF. CDR3 in DNA: TGTGCCAGCAGCAGGGCAGCTGAGAACACTGAAGCTTTCTTT.

J is TRBJ1-6 and V is TRBV20-1, with D possibly being TRBD1 (5 bases). The V gene lost 5 bases and the J gene lost 0 bases, with 14 bases spanning the gap. The germline V gene encodes CDR1 DFQATT and CDR2 SNEGSKA (reference sequence). The CDR3 runs 16 residues. As DNA, the CDR3 is TGCAGTGCTGAGGGGTGGGATCTCTCCTATAATTCACCCCTCCACTTT. Amino acid sequence: CSAEGWDLSYNSPLHF.

DNA of the CDR3: TGTGCCAGCAGCCAAAAAATCCCGACAGATCCACGGAGCGATGAGCAGTTCTTC. This encodes CASSQKIPTDPRSDEQFF. J is TRBJ2-1 and V is TRBV4-2; a weak D match, TRBD1 (5 bases). Trimming stripped 2 bases from V and 8 bases from J, with 25 bases between. This CDR3 spans 18 amino acids. CDR1 and CDR2 (germline): LGHNA, YNFKEQ.

The chain is built from TRBV19 and TRBJ2-1, with a tentative D call TRBD1 (6 bases). This CDR3 has 15 amino acids. Per the germline V gene, CDR1 is LNHDA and CDR2 is SQIVND (reference sequence). Deletions cut 4 bases from V and 1 base from J, with 11 bases between. The CDR3 reads CASSTGQPSYNEQFF. The CDR3 DNA follows: TGTGCCAGTAGTACAGGACAGCCGTCCTACAATGAGCAGTTCTTC.

This rearrangement joins TRBV27 to TRBJ2-1; TRBD2 is a possible D gene (6 bases). The ends were cut back, 10 bases at V and 8 bases at J, with 18 bases in the middle. The CDR3 runs to 13 residues. Germline V gene data show CDR1 as MNHEY and CDR2 as SMNVEV (reference sequence). The DNA for the CDR3 is TGTGCCACCGGGGGTGGAGACGCCGATGAGCAGTTCTTC. Translation gives CATGGGDADEQFF.

This clonotype was found many times. The gene calls are TRBV6-1 and TRBJ2-4; D may be TRBD2 (5 bases). The CDR3 totals 13 residues. The V and J ends lost 5 bases and 8 bases respectively, with 13 bases between them. Germline CDR1 and CDR2: MNHNS and SASEGT. The CDR3 is CASSSGSRDIQYF. The CDR3 coding sequence is TGTGCCAGCAGTTCCGGGTCGAGGGACATTCAGTACTTC.

In this sample, this clonotype turned up a few times. V gene TRBV7-9 combines with J gene TRBJ2-2; 8 bases are shared with TRBD1. Germline CDR1 reads SEHNR; CDR2 reads FQNEAQ (reference sequence). V dropped 5 bases and J dropped 5; count of bases not matched to a gene: 7. This CDR3 has 15 amino acids. CDR3 residues: CASSPRGRWTGELFF. CDR3 sequence (DNA): TGTGCCAGCAGCCCCAGGGGGCGGTGGACCGGGGAGCTGTTTTTT.

The chain couples TRBV27 to TRBJ2-1; 8 bases agree with TRBD1. Germline-derived CDR1 and CDR2 are MNHEY and SMNVEV (reference sequence). The CDR3 covers 17 residues. V trimming: 1 base; J trimming: 0 bases; junction bases outside the gene matches: 5. The CDR3 is CASSLYAGTGSYNEQFF. The CDR3, as DNA: TGTGCCAGCAGTTTATACGCTGGGACAGGCTCCTACAATGAGCAGTTCTTC.

This clonotype was seen at least ten times. The V gene is TRBV7-6, the J gene TRBJ2-3; D is possibly TRBD2 (6 bases). This CDR3 is built from 15 residues. V shed 1 base and J shed 1 base, with 9 bases lying between them. Germline V gene data show CDR1 as SGHVS and CDR2 as FNYEAQ. The CDR3, as DNA: TGTGCCAGCAGCTTAGGGGGGGAACGCACAGATACGCAGTATTTT. Amino acids: CASSLGGERTDTQYF.

This chain uses TRBV19 with TRBJ1-1; D is undetermined. The ends were cut back, 2 bases at V and 6 bases at J, with 10 bases in the middle. The CDR3 contains 13 residues. Germline V gene sequence: CDR1 LNHDA, CDR2 SQIVND (reference sequence). The CDR3 reads CASSIRGTAEAFF. The CDR3 nucleotides read TGTGCCAGTAGTATAAGAGGTACCGCTGAAGCTTTCTTT.

The sample holds a few counts of this clonotype. The V call is TRBV12-3 or TRBV12-4, the J call TRBJ2-3; 10 bases align to TRBD1. The V segment lost 5 bases and the J segment 3 bases; nucleotides outside the gene matches: 8. This CDR3 spans 16 amino acids. CDR3 nucleotides: TGTGCCAGCAGTCAAGACAGGGGGCGAGGAACAGATACGCAGTATTTT. This sequence encodes CASSQDRGRGTDTQYF.

The CDR3 sequence is CASSQDPTEQMNTEAFF. The CDR3 DNA follows: TGTGCCAGCAGCCAAGATCCGACCGAACAGATGAACACTGAAGCTTTCTTT. This chain joins TRBV3-1 and TRBJ1-1; D is unresolved. The germline V gene has CDR1 LGHDT and CDR2 YNNKEL (reference sequence). Trimming left V 0 bases short and J 0 bases short, with 14 bases between. This CDR3 comprises 17 residues.

This clonotype was observed a handful of times. The V gene is TRBV6-2 or TRBV6-3, the J gene TRBJ2-5; tentative D call: TRBD1 (6 bases). Germline V gene lookup returns CDR1 MNHEY and CDR2 SVGEGT. Between the trimmed V and J ends, which lost 3 bases and 4 bases, there was a span of 18 bases. This CDR3 has 16 amino acids. As DNA, the CDR3 is TGTGCCAGCAGTTATCCTGAGGGTGCAGGGGTAGAGACCCAGTACTTC. Translated: CASSYPEGAGVETQYF.

V usage is TRBV20-1 and J usage is TRBJ1-6, with TRBD1 matching 7 bases. Losses at the gene ends were 5 bases for V and 10 bases for J; bases not matched to a gene: 8. Germline CDR1 is DFQATT and CDR2 is SNEGSKA (reference sequence). This CDR3 is 13 amino acids long. The CDR3 DNA reads as TGCAGTGCTTCTCAGGGGGATTACTCACCCCTCCACTTT. This codes for CSASQGDYSPLHF.

This chain uses TRBV7-2 with TRBJ2-1; weak D call: TRBD2 (6 bases). The germline V gene has CDR1 SGHTA and CDR2 FQGNSA. Trimming shortened V by 4 bases and J by 6 bases, and 10 bases separated the two germline ends. This CDR3 region has 13 residues. The CDR3 sequence is CASSSDYFNEQFF. The DNA of the CDR3 is TGTGCCAGCAGCTCGGACTACTTCAATGAGCAGTTCTTC.

The chain has TRBV6-2 or TRBV6-3 and TRBJ1-2; 8 positions match TRBD1. The CDR3 covers 15 residues. Unmatched junction bases numbered 9, after V lost 6 bases and J lost 3 bases. Germline loops: CDR1 MNHEY, CDR2 SVGEGT. The CDR3 reads CASRGWTGSDYGYTF. CDR3 nucleotide sequence: TGTGCCAGCAGAGGATGGACAGGGTCAGACTATGGCTACACCTTC.

The sample holds many counts of this clonotype. V usage is TRBV7-2 and J usage is TRBJ1-5; 9 nucleotides align to TRBD1. The V segment lost 4 bases and the J segment 6 bases; nucleotides outside the gene matches: 13. Germline CDR1 SGHTA, CDR2 FQGNSA. This CDR3 comprises 17 residues. The CDR3 bases are TGTGCCAGCAGCTCCCAATCCGGGACAGGGTTTACTCAGCCCCAGCATTTT. It codes for CASSSQSGTGFTQPQHF.

A few counts support this clonotype. The rearrangement uses TRBV6-5 and TRBJ1-4; a possible D gene is TRBD1 (6 bases). Trimming pared 5 bases from V and 3 bases from J, leaving 13 bases between. Germline values: CDR1 MNHEY, CDR2 SVGAGI. The CDR3 consists of 15 residues. The CDR3 loop is CASSRGGVPNEKLFF. The DNA for the CDR3 is TGTGCCAGCAGTCGCGGGGGCGTCCCTAATGAAAAACTGTTTTTT.

DNA of the CDR3: TGCGCCAGCAGCGGGGGGACTAGCGGGGGGTCTTCCTTCACAGATACGCAGTATTTT. Protein: CASSGGTSGGSSFTDTQYF. This rearrangement joins TRBV5-1 to TRBJ2-3; TRBD2 matches 15 bases. The CDR3 sequence is 19 residues long. The germline V gene has CDR1 SGHRS and CDR2 YFSETQ. The ends lost 4 bases at V and 2 bases at J; junction bases unmatched: 11.

The rearrangement links TRBV6-1 to TRBJ2-1; TRBD2 agrees at 7 bases. The V and J ends lost 8 bases and 3 bases, in that order; junction bases with no gene match: 10. The CDR3 spans 15 residues. CDR1 MNHNS and CDR2 SASEGT come from the germline V gene. The CDR3 DNA reads as TGTGCCAGCGGGGCTGGCGGGGGTTACTACAATGAGCAGTTCTTC. Encoded protein: CASGAGGGYYNEQFF.

This clonotype was detected ten times or more. The DNA for the CDR3 is TGTGCCAGCAGTTTCGGTGTCTTTAATAACTATGGCTACACCTTC. As protein: CASSFGVFNNYGYTF. The chain recombines TRBV12-3 or TRBV12-4 with TRBJ1-2; D gene ambiguous. Trimming took 3 bases from V and 1 from J, leaving 12 bases between them. The CDR3 is made up of 15 amino acids.

The chain uses TRBV6-2 or TRBV6-3 and TRBJ2-1, with D unclear. Trimming took off 4 bases at V and 6 bases at J, with 19 bases between the two ends. The CDR3 runs to 16 residues. Germline CDR1 MNHEY, CDR2 SVGEGT. CDR3 sequence (DNA): TGTGCCAGCAGTTTCCCAGGATCGGCAGTTTTCAATGAGCAGTTCTTC. Translating it yields CASSFPGSAVFNEQFF.

The chain couples TRBV9 to TRBJ2-3; 8 nucleotides agree with TRBD1. This CDR3 is built from 15 residues. CDR1 is SGDLS, CDR2 YYNGEE, per germline. V lost 1 base and J lost 10; bases outside the gene matches: 11. The DNA of the CDR3 is TGTGCCAGCAGCGTATTTCAGGGGGCAGCAAGGGCGCAGTATTTT. Residues: CASSVFQGAARAQYF.

The J gene is TRBJ2-5, the V gene TRBV6-2 or TRBV6-3; the D call may be TRBD1 or TRBD2 (6 bases each). This CDR3 is 14 amino acids long. V lost 2 bases, J lost 1 base, and 8 bases lay in between. Germline values: CDR1 MNHEY, CDR2 SVGEGT. CDR3: CASSYPGAQETQYF. The CDR3 nucleotides read TGTGCCAGCAGTTACCCGGGGGCCCAAGAGACCCAGTACTTC.